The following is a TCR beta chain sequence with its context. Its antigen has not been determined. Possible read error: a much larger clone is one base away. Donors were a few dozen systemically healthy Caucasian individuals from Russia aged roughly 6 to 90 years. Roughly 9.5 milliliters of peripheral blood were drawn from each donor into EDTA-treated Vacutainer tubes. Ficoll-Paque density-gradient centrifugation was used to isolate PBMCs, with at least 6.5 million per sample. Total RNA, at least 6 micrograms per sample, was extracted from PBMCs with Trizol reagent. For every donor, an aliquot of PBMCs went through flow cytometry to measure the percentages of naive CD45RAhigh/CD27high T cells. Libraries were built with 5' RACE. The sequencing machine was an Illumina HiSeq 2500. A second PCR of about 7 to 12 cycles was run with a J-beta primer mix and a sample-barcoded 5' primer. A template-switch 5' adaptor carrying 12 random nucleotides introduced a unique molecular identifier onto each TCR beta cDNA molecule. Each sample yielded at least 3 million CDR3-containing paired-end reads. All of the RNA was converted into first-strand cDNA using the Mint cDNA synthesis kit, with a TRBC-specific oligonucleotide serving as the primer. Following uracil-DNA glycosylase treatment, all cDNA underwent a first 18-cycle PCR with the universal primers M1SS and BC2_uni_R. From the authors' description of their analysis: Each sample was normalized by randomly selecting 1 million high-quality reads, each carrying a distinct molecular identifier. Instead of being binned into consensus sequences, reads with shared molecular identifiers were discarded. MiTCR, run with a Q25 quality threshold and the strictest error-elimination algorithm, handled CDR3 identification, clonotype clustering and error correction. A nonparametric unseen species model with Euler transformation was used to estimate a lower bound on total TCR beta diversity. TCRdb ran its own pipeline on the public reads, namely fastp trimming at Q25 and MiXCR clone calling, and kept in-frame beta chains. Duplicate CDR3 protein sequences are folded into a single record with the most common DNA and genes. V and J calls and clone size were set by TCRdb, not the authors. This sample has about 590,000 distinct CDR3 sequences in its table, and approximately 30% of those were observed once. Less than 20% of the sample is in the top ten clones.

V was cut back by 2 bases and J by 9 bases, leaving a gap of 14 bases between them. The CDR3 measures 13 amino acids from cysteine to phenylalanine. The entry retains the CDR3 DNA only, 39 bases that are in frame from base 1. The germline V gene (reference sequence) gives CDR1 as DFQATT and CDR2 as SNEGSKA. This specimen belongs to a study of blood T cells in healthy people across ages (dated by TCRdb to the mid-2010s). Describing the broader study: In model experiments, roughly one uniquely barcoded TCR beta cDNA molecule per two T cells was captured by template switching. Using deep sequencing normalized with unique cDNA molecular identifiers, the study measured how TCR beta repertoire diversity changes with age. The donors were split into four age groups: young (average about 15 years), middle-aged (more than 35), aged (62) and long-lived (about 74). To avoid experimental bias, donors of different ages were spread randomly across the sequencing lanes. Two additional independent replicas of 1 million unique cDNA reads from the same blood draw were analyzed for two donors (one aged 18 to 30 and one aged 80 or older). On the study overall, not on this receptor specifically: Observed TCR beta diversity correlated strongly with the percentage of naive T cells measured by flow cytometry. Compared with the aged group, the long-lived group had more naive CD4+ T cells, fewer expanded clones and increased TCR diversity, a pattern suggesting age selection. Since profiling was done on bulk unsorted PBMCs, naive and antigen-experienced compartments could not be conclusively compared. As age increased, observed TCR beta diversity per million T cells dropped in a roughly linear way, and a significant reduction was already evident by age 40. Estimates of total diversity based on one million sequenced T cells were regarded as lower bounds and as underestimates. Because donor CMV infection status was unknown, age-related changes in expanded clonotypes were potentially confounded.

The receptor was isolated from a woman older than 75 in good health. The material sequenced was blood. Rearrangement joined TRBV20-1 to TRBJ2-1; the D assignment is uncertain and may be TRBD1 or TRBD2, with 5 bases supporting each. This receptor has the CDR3 CSARSPRGGEQFF. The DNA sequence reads TGCAGTGCTAGATCACCCCGGGGCGGTGAGCAGTTCTTC.